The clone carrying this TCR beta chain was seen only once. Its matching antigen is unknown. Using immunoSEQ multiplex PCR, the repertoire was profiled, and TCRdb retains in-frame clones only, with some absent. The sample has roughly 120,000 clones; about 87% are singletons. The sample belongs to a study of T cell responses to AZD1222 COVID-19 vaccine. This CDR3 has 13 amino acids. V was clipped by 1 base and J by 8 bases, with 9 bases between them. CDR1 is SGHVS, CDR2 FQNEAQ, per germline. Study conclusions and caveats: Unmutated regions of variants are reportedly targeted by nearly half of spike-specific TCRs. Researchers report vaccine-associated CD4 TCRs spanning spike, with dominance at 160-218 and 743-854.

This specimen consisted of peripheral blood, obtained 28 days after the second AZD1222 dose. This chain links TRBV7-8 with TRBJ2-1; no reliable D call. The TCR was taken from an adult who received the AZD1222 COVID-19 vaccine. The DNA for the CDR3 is TGTGCCAGCAGCTTAGTTCGCCGCGATGAGCAGTTCTTC. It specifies CASSLVRRDEQFF.